This T cell receptor beta chain was found in a study of blood T cell repertoires in COVID-19. This clone was detected once. Produced via immunoSEQ multiplex PCR; TCRdb's table is partial and in-frame only. The sample lists almost 350,000 clones; 88% were seen once. Per germline, CDR1 LGHNT and CDR2 FRNRAP. V lost 0 bases and J 3 bases, leaving 14 bases between the germline ends. The CDR3 has 16 residues. This TCR derives from a young woman who had been exposed to COVID-19. The chain couples TRBV12-5 to TRBJ2-5; possibly TRBD2 for D (6 bases). The sequenced sample was PBMCs or T cells enriched from blood (not recorded which). As DNA, the CDR3 is TGTGCTAGTGGTTTGGTCCTCGGCGGGAAAAAAGAGACCCAGTACTTC. Its translation is CASGLVLGGKKETQYF.